This T cell receptor beta chain was sequenced during a study of blood T cells in healthy people across ages. Isolation of PBMCs gave at least 7 million cells per sample. Between the trimmed V and J ends, which lost 0 bases and 8 bases, there was a span of 10 bases. CDR1 and CDR2 (germline): LGHDT, YNNKEL (reference sequence). CDR3 size: 13 residues. Primed by a sample-barcoded 5' primer and a J-beta primer mix, a second PCR proceeded for 7 to 11 cycles. TCRdb fed the 5' RACE reads into MiXCR, producing one record per CDR3 protein. The sample consists of 1.5 million to 2 million distinct CDR3 sequences, about 32% of them appearing once.

Specimen: blood. The J gene is TRBJ1-2, the V gene TRBV3-1; D is undetermined. This receptor was taken from a woman aged 30 to 39 in good health. As DNA, the CDR3 is TGTGCCAGCAGCCAAGAGAGCCCCGCGGGCTACACCTTC. Its translation: CASSQESPAGYTF.